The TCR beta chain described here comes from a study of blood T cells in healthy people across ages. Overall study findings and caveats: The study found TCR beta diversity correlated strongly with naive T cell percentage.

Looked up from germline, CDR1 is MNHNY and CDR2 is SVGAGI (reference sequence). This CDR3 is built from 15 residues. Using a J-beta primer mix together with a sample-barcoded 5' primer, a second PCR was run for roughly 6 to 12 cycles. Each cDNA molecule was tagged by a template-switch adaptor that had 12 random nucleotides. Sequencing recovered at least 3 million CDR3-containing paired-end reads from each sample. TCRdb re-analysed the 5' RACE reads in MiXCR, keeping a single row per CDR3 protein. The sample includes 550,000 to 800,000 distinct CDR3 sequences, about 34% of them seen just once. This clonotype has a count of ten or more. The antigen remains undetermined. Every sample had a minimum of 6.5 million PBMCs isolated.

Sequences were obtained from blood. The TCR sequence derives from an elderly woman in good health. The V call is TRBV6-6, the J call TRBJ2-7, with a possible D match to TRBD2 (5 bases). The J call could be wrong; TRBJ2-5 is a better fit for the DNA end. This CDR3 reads CASSYSNGKGETQYF. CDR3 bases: TGTGCCAGCAGTTACTCGAACGGGAAAGGGGAGACCCAGTACTTC.